These 16 T cell receptor beta chains came from one sample sequenced in a study of T cells in localized non-small cell lung cancer. The repertoire was sequenced with immunoSEQ multiplex PCR; TCRdb's copy has only in-frame clones and lacks some. This table holds tens of thousands of clones, around three quarters found once. The specimen was PBMCs, collected before any cancer treatment. The receptors come from a woman between 40 and 69 years old with stage II lung adenocarcinoma.

The chain employs TRBV5-6 and TRBJ1-1; TRBD1 is a possible D gene (6 bases). The germline CDR1 and CDR2 sequences are SGHDT and YYEEEE. The CDR3 runs 14 residues. The germline V and J ends were trimmed by 4 bases and 3 bases, with 13 bases remaining between them. DNA of the CDR3: TGTGCCAGCAGCCAACGGGGGGGCGACACTGAAGCTTTCTTT. Encoded protein: CASSQRGGDTEAFF.

The chain joins TRBV5-4 to TRBJ1-2, with D possibly matching TRBD1 (5 bases). The CDR3 has 14 residues. The V end was cut by 4 bases, the J end by 3 bases, with 13 bases between. The germline V gene has CDR1 SGHNT and CDR2 YYREEE (reference sequence). The CDR3 is CASSGTRHDYGYTF. DNA of the CDR3: TGTGCCAGCAGCGGGACCCGACACGACTATGGCTACACCTTC.

The CDR3 is CAWRVGTYEQYF. The CDR3 DNA is TGTGCCTGGAGAGTGGGGACCTACGAGCAGTACTTC. The chain combines TRBV30 with TRBJ2-7; D unresolved. The length of the CDR3 is 12 residues. CDR1 is GTSNPN, CDR2 SVGIG, per germline (reference sequence). Trimming cost V 3 bases and J 2 bases, with 8 bases left between them.

V usage is TRBV7-9 and J usage is TRBJ2-3, with no clear D. The CDR3 runs 13 residues. Trimming left V 1 base short and J 1 base short, with 3 bases between. CDR1 is SEHNR, CDR2 FQNEAQ, per germline (reference sequence). The chain's CDR3 is CASSLVRTDTQYF. CDR3 sequence (DNA): TGTGCCAGCAGCTTAGTACGCACAGATACGCAGTATTTT. The full variable domain, in which reference TRBV7-9 and TRBJ2-3 provide the parts outside the CDR3, is DTGVSQNPRHKITKRGQNVTFRCDPISEHNRLYWYRQTLGQGPEFLTYFQNEAQLEKSRLLSDRFSAERPKGSFSTLEIQRTEQGDSAMYLCASSLVRTDTQYFGPGTRLTVL.

V is TRBV5-1 and J is TRBJ1-5; 9 nucleotides align to TRBD1. CDR3 size: 14 residues. V lost 4 bases and J lost 8; bases outside the gene matches: 7. Per the germline V gene, CDR1 is SGHRS and CDR2 is YFSETQ. The CDR3 DNA is TGCGCCAGCAGCCCCGGGACAGGGAGAGAGCCCCAGCATTTT. Translating gives CASSPGTGREPQHF.

This chain connects TRBV30 to TRBJ1-1, with D unclear. V was clipped by 4 bases and J by 0 bases, with 9 bases between them. The germline V gene encodes CDR1 GTSNPN and CDR2 SVGIG (reference sequence). The length of the CDR3 is 13 residues. This CDR3 reads CAWTRVLNTEAFF. The CDR3 nucleotides read TGTGCCTGGACCCGGGTTCTGAACACTGAAGCTTTCTTT.

This chain links TRBV6-6 with TRBJ2-7; TRBD1 aligns across 10 bases. Per the germline V gene, CDR1 is MNHNY and CDR2 is SVGAGI (reference sequence). The CDR3 spans 13 residues. With V trimmed by 4 bases and J by 6 bases, 3 bases remained unmatched. The CDR3 nucleotides read TGTGCCAGCAGTTGGGGACAGGGGACCGAGCAGTACTTC. This encodes CASSWGQGTEQYF.

The V and J genes are TRBV4-2 and TRBJ1-2; D call uncertain. CDR3 length: 14 amino acids. The V end was cut by 0 bases, the J end by 3 bases, with 8 bases between. CDR1 and CDR2 from the germline V gene are LGHNA and YNFKEQ. The CDR3 bases are TGTGCCAGCAGCCAAGATACCGGGTACTATGGCTACACCTTC. Protein: CASSQDTGYYGYTF.

The V and J genes are TRBV19 and TRBJ2-4; D call uncertain. Trimming cost V 9 bases and J 9 bases, with 21 bases left between them. CDR1 is LNHDA and CDR2 is SQIVND in the germline V gene (reference sequence). The CDR3 sequence is 14 residues long. CDR3 sequence: CASSSDPSWGIQYF. In DNA form, the CDR3 reads TGTGCCAGCAGTTCGGACCCCAGCTGGGGCATTCAGTACTTC.

The V call is TRBV9, the J call TRBJ2-2; D gene uncertain. The CDR3 extends over 18 amino acids. V lost 4 bases and J 2 bases, leaving 21 bases between the germline ends. CDR1 and CDR2 (germline): SGDLS, YYNGEE. The CDR3 here is CASSSAHGPPTNTGELFF. In nucleotides, the CDR3 is TGTGCCAGCAGCTCCGCTCATGGTCCTCCAACCAACACCGGGGAGCTGTTTTTT.

This chain links TRBV28 with TRBJ2-1; possible D gene TRBD1, 5 bases. V was trimmed by 2 bases and J by 9 bases, leaving 11 bases between them. CDR3 length: 13 amino acids. The germline V gene encodes CDR1 MDHEN and CDR2 SYDVKM. CDR3 in amino acids: CASSLKGASEQFF. The CDR3 DNA reads as TGTGCCAGCAGTTTAAAAGGGGCGTCTGAGCAGTTCTTC.

The chain carries TRBV27 and TRBJ1-2, with a possible D match to TRBD1 (5 bases). Germline V lookup: CDR1 MNHEY, CDR2 SMNVEV (reference sequence). This CDR3 comprises 15 residues. The V end was cut by 8 bases, the J end by 3 bases, with 19 bases between. The CDR3 region has the DNA TGTGCCAGCTCCCGGGCCCCAGGGAATTACTATGGCTACACCTTC. Protein product: CASSRAPGNYYGYTF.

The chain has TRBV11-2 and TRBJ1-1; tentative D call: TRBD1 (5 bases). Looked up from germline, CDR1 is SGHAT and CDR2 is FQNNGV. This CDR3 has 13 residues. Between the trimmed V and J ends, which lost 8 bases and 4 bases, there was a span of 14 bases. The CDR3 region has the DNA TGTGCCAGCGGACTAACGGGGGGCACTGAAGCTTTCTTT. Protein sequence: CASGLTGGTEAFF.

The chain joins TRBV5-1 to TRBJ2-7; TRBD2 might be the D (7 bases). The CDR3 is 16 residues long. Trimming cost V 0 bases and J 0 bases, with 13 bases left between them. Germline V gene lookup returns CDR1 SGHRS and CDR2 YFSETQ. The CDR3 spells CASSLVQGRGSYEQYF. The DNA of the CDR3 is TGCGCCAGCAGCTTGGTGCAGGGGAGGGGCTCCTACGAGCAGTACTTC.

The chain joins TRBV7-9 to TRBJ1-2; the D gene is possibly TRBD1 (5 bases). Germline CDR1 SEHNR, CDR2 FQNEAQ (reference sequence). The CDR3 is 14 residues long. Trimming removed 4 bases from V and 7 bases from J, with 16 bases in between. The chain's CDR3 is CASSSGESSVGYTF. The CDR3 DNA follows: TGTGCCAGCAGCTCGGGGGAGTCTTCCGTTGGCTACACCTTC.

V usage is TRBV7-9 and J usage is TRBJ2-5; TRBD1 agrees at 7 bases. CDR3 length: 15 amino acids. From germline, CDR1 is SEHNR and CDR2 FQNEAQ (reference sequence). The V and J ends lost 7 bases and 4 bases, in that order; junction bases with no gene match: 12. CDR3 protein: CASTVAGGLGETQYF. In nucleotides, the CDR3 is TGTGCCAGCACCGTGGCAGGGGGATTGGGAGAGACCCAGTACTTC.